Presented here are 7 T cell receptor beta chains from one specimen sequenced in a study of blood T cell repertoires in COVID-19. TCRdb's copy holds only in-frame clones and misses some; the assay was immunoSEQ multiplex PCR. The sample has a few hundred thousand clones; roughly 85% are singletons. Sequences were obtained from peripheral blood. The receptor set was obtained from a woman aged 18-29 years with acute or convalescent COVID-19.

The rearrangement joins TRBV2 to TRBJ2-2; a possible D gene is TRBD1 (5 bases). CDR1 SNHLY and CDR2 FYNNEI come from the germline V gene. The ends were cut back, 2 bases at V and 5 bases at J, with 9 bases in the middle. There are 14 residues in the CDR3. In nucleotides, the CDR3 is TGTGCCAGCAGTGAAATAGGGGATACCGGGGAGCTGTTTTTT. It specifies CASSEIGDTGELFF.

In DNA form, the CDR3 reads TGCGCCAGCAGTGAGAGGGGCGATCAGCCCCAGCATTTT. Translation gives CASSERGDQPQHF. The V call is TRBV10-2, the J call TRBJ1-5; perhaps TRBD1 as D (5 bases). V shed 2 bases and J shed 5 bases, with 7 bases lying between them. CDR3 length: 13 amino acids. Per germline, CDR1 WSHSY and CDR2 SAAADI.

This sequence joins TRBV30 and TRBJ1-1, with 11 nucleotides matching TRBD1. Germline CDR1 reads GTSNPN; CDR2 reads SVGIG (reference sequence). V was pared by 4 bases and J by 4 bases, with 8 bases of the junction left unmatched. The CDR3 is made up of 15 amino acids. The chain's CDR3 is CAWTRTGTGGTEAFF. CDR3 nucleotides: TGTGCCTGGACCCGCACCGGGACAGGGGGCACTGAAGCTTTCTTT.

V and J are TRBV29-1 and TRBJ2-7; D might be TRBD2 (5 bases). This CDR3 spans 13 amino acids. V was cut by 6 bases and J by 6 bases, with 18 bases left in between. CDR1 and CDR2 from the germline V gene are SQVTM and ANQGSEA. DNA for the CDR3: TGCAGCGTCGAACTACCCTTGGCGGGCGAGCAGTACTTC. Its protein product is CSVELPLAGEQYF.

CDR3 DNA: TGTGCCAGTTCCTTGGGACAGGGACTTTACTACGAGCAGTACTTC. As protein: CASSLGQGLYYEQYF. The chain has TRBV9 and TRBJ2-7; 9 bases are a match to TRBD1. V shed 8 bases and J 3 bases; nucleotides not matched to a gene: 12. The CDR3 is 15 residues long. In germline, CDR1 is SGDLS, CDR2 YYNGEE.

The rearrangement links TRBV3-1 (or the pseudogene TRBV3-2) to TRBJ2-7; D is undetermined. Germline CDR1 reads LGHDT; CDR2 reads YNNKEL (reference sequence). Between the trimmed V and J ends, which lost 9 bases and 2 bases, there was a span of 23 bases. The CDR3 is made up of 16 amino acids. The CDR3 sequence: CASSYAQMAITYEQYF. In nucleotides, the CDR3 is TGTGCCAGTAGCTATGCCCAGATGGCCATTACCTACGAGCAGTACTTC.

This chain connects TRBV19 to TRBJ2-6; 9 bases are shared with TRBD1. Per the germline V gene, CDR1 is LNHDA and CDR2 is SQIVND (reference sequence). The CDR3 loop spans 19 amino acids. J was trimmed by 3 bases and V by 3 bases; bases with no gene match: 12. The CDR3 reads CASSIPGDRVVVGANVLTF. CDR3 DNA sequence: TGTGCCAGTAGTATCCCGGGGGACAGGGTGGTGGTTGGGGCCAACGTCCTGACTTTC.